This is a list of T cell receptor beta chains from one sample in a study of T-cell reconstitution after alpha-beta-depleted transplantation in children. One entry per CDR3 protein, called by TCRdb with MiXCR from the PCR reads. The sample lists about 540,000 distinct CDR3 sequences, roughly 27% seen once, with about 35% in the top ten. The sample consisted of PBMCs, taken before TCRalphabeta/CD19-depleted stem cell transplant. Receptors were obtained from a boy younger than two with Wiskott-Aldrich syndrome, due to receive a stem cell transplant. Each CDR3 is given with its conserved first and last residue. A D gene is named only where the DNA matches it firmly. Not every row has a clone size; where given, it reads once, few, many or a size class.

TRBJ2-7 13 TRBD2 TRBV5-1 NA CASTSSGTYEQYF TGCGCCAGCACATCTAGCGGGACCTACGAGCAGTACTTC
TRBJ1-5 15 NA TRBV12-3/TRBV12-4 NA CASRKEAIGTQPQHF TGTGCCAGCAGGAAGGAAGCTATCGGGACTCAGCCCCAGCATTTT
TRBJ2-1 14 NA TRBV4-2 few CASSQDQVRNEQFF TGTGCCAGCAGCCAAGATCAGGTCCGTAATGAGCAGTTCTTC
TRBJ1-1 13 NA TRBV14 NA CASSQVAETEAFF TGTGCCAGCAGCCAAGTGGCGGAAACTGAAGCTTTCTTT
TRBJ1-3 14 NA TRBV27 NA CASSRTASGNTIYF TGTGCCAGCAGCCGGACAGCCTCTGGAAACACCATATATTTT
TRBJ1-5 16 TRBD1 TRBV12-3/TRBV12-4 NA CASSLSRTGSNQPQHF TGTGCCAGCAGTTTATCCCGGACAGGTAGCAATCAGCCCCAGCATTTT
TRBJ2-6 17 TRBD2 TRBV2 few CASSLTSGSSGANVLTF TGTGCCAGCAGTCTGACTAGCGGGAGCTCTGGGGCCAACGTCCTGACTTTC
TRBJ1-3 15 TRBD1 TRBV7-8 NA CASSSEGASRNTIYF TGTGCCAGCAGCTCTGAGGGGGCTAGTAGAAACACCATATATTTT
TRBJ2-1 13 NA TRBV5-1 many CASSLGGYNEQFF TGCGCCAGCAGCTTGGGGGGCTACAATGAGCAGTTCTTC
TRBJ2-1 13 TRBD1 TRBV10-3 NA CATTGTGNNEQFF TGTGCCACCACCGGGACAGGAAACAATGAGCAGTTCTTC
TRBJ2-1 19 TRBD2 TRBV5-1 few CASSVSGAGGYWSYNEQFF TGCGCCAGCAGCGTCAGCGGCGCGGGAGGATATTGGTCCTACAATGAGCAGTTCTTC
TRBJ2-2 15 TRBD2 TRBV10-1 few CASSEGLAGTGELFF TGCGCCAGCAGTGAAGGACTAGCGGGCACCGGGGAGCTGTTTTTT
TRBJ2-2 14 NA TRBV5-6 NA CASNRGLNTGELFF TGTGCCAGCAATCGGGGATTGAACACCGGGGAGCTGTTTTTT
TRBJ2-7 13 TRBD2 TRBV2 NA CASSDSGTYEQYF TGTGCCAGCAGTGACAGCGGGACCTACGAGCAGTACTTC
TRBJ2-5 13 NA TRBV12-3/TRBV12-4 NA CASSIWGMETQYF TGTGCCAGCAGCATATGGGGGATGGAGACCCAGTACTTC
TRBJ2-3 17 TRBD2 TRBV24-1 few CATRLTWGTSGTDTQYF TGTGCCACCAGGTTAACTTGGGGGACTAGCGGCACAGATACGCAGTATTTT
TRBJ2-6 19 TRBD1 TRBV10-3 NA CAISEWGTGVTSGANVLTF TGTGCCATCAGTGAGTGGGGGACAGGGGTAACGTCCGGGGCCAACGTCCTGACTTTC
TRBJ2-7 15 TRBD2 TRBV7-9 few CASSLTGTSGSSLDF TGTGCCAGCAGCTTGACCGGGACTAGCGGGAGCTCTTTAGACTTC
TRBJ2-1 13 NA TRBV5-5 NA CASSPTSWGEQFF TGTGCCAGCAGCCCCACTAGCTGGGGTGAGCAGTTCTTC
TRBJ2-5 16 NA TRBV4-1 few CASSQGVGGTQETQYF TGCGCCAGCAGCCAAGGGGTGGGTGGTACCCAAGAGACCCAGTACTTC
TRBJ2-3 16 TRBD2 TRBV7-6 few CASSLGVAGGSDTQYF TGTGCCAGCAGCTTAGGAGTAGCGGGAGGGTCAGATACGCAGTATTTT
TRBJ2-5 16 TRBD2 TRBV14 NA CASSQTSGSSQETQYF TGTGCCAGCAGCCAAACTAGCGGGAGTTCCCAAGAGACCCAGTACTTC
TRBJ2-7 11 NA TRBV10-2 NA CASSVAREQYF TGCGCCAGCAGTGTGGCTCGCGAGCAGTACTTC
TRBJ1-2 12 NA TRBV29-1 NA CSVEEGRAGYTF TGCAGCGTTGAAGAGGGGAGAGCTGGCTACACCTTC
TRBJ1-3 17 NA TRBV12-3/TRBV12-4 once CASSFGWGEYSGNTIYF TGTGCCAGCAGTTTTGGGTGGGGCGAATACTCTGGAAACACCATATATTTT
TRBJ1-1 13 NA TRBV28 NA CASNPVPNTEAFF TGTGCCAGCAATCCAGTCCCGAACACTGAAGCTTTCTTT
TRBJ2-1 13 NA TRBV29-1 NA CSVVSGNWNEQFF TGCAGCGTAGTCTCTGGGAACTGGAATGAGCAGTTCTTC
TRBJ2-1 14 TRBD2 TRBV5-1 NA CASSSGRGDNEQFF TGCGCCAGCTCTAGCGGGAGGGGCGACAATGAGCAGTTCTTC
TRBJ1-5 13 NA TRBV29-1 NA CSVVEDSNQPQHF TGCAGCGTTGTAGAGGATAGCAATCAGCCCCAGCATTTT
TRBJ2-3 15 NA TRBV5-1 few CASSLVWSITDTQYF TGCGCCAGCAGCTTGGTCTGGTCTATAACAGATACGCAGTATTTT
TRBJ2-3 15 TRBD2 TRBV20-1 NA CSALGLAGTTDTQYF TGCAGTGCTCTGGGACTAGCGGGGACCACAGATACGCAGTATTTT
TRBJ2-1 14 NA TRBV10-3 NA CAISPYGGAGEQFF TGTGCCATCAGCCCTTATGGTGGGGCCGGTGAGCAGTTCTTC
TRBJ2-7 14 TRBD1 TRBV29-1 once CSVASGTGIDEQYF TGCAGCGTTGCAAGCGGGACAGGGATCGACGAGCAGTACTTC
TRBJ1-1 16 NA TRBV6-1 NA CASRKPDLTVLREAFF TGTGCCAGCAGGAAACCGGACCTAACAGTCCTCAGAGAAGCTTTCTTT
TRBJ2-5 17 TRBD2 TRBV18 few CASSPPSGGRAGETQYF TGTGCCAGCTCACCACCGTCAGGCGGGAGGGCAGGAGAGACCCAGTACTTC
TRBJ2-3 16 TRBD2 TRBV7-7 NA CASSLVAGGPPDTQYF TGTGCCAGCAGCTTAGTGGCGGGAGGACCCCCAGATACGCAGTATTTT
TRBJ2-7 16 NA TRBV11-2 few CASSFLLGGIYHEQYF TGTGCCAGCAGCTTCCTCTTAGGGGGGATCTACCACGAGCAGTACTTC
TRBJ2-3 11 NA TRBV20-1 NA CSASLSDTQYF TGCAGTGCTAGCCTCTCAGATACGCAGTATTTT
TRBJ1-1 15 TRBD1 TRBV5-1 NA CASSPGTGRYTEAFF TGCGCCAGCAGCCCCGGGACAGGGAGGTACACTGAAGCTTTCTTT
TRBJ2-5 17 TRBD2 TRBV5-1 NA CASSLDASGLNQETQYF TGCGCCAGCAGCTTGGATGCTAGCGGGTTAAACCAAGAGACCCAGTACTTC
TRBJ1-5 14 NA TRBV20-1 NA CSATPGRGDQPQHF TGCAGTGCTACCCCCGGCAGGGGCGACCAGCCCCAGCATTTT
TRBJ2-1 14 TRBD2 TRBV12-3/TRBV12-4 NA CASSLREGGNEQFF TGTGCCAGCAGTTTGCGGGAGGGTGGCAATGAGCAGTTCTTC
TRBJ2-2 16 NA TRBV5-1 few CASSLSGDGDTGELFF TGCGCCAGCAGTTTGTCGGGAGACGGCGACACCGGGGAGCTGTTTTTT
TRBJ2-1 14 NA TRBV7-8 NA CASNKVGGLHEQFF TGTGCCAGCAACAAAGTGGGTGGGTTGCATGAGCAGTTCTTC
TRBJ2-5 15 NA TRBV7-9 few CASSLGQTLQETQYF TGTGCCAGCAGTCTAGGGCAAACCCTCCAAGAGACCCAGTACTTC
TRBJ2-3 15 NA TRBV7-2 NA CASSRPRTSTDTQYF TGTGCCAGCAGCCGACCTAGAACTAGCACAGATACGCAGTATTTT
TRBJ2-2 19 NA TRBV27 few CASRLRQSTPLMGTGELFF TGTGCCAGCAGACTACGACAGAGTACCCCTCTGATGGGCACCGGGGAGCTGTTTTTT
TRBJ2-1 15 TRBD2 TRBV10-3 many CATRPLAELYNEQFF TGTGCCACCCGCCCTCTAGCGGAATTATACAATGAGCAGTTCTTC
TRBJ2-5 13 NA TRBV29-1 NA CSLGFGAGETQYF TGCAGCCTTGGTTTTGGGGCGGGAGAGACCCAGTACTTC
TRBJ1-5 15 NA TRBV27 few CASSLGAAGNQPQHF TGTGCCAGCAGTTTAGGGGCGGCGGGCAATCAGCCCCAGCATTTT
TRBJ2-1 17 TRBD2 TRBV6-1 NA CASSRWTSGTAYNEQFF TGTGCCAGCAGTCGTTGGACTAGCGGGACCGCCTACAATGAGCAGTTCTTC
TRBJ1-3 16 NA TRBV7-2 NA CASSLIAGSSGNTIYF TGTGCCAGCAGCTTAATAGCAGGGTCCTCTGGAAACACCATATATTTT
TRBJ2-2 14 NA TRBV5-1 NA CASSPDYRTGELFF TGCGCCAGCAGCCCGGACTACCGCACCGGGGAGCTGTTTTTT
TRBJ1-6 13 NA TRBV20-1 NA CSALDRRASPLHF TGCAGTGCCTTAGACAGGCGGGCCTCACCCCTCCACTTT
TRBJ2-1 18 NA TRBV6-2/TRBV6-3 NA CASSLRTAEISSYNEQFF TGTGCCAGCAGTTTAAGGACAGCCGAAATCAGCTCCTACAATGAGCAGTTCTTC